The T cell receptor (beta chain) under discussion was sequenced for a study of cytomegalovirus exposure and HLA in healthy donors. The PCR was carried out with 60 Vbeta primers and 13 Jbeta primers. The protocol was immunoSEQ multiplex PCR, while the TCRdb copy is restricted to in-frame clones and leaves out a portion. Among around 120,000 clones listed, approximately 80% were seen once. Sequenced input: PBMCs. This TCR derives from a female donor in good health and CMV-seropositive.

The CDR3, as DNA: TGTGCCAGCTCACTACAGGGGTCTAGCTCTGGGGCCAACGTCCTGACTTTC. The encoded protein is CASSLQGSSSGANVLTF. This chain connects TRBV18 to TRBJ2-6, with TRBD1 matching over 7 bases. The CDR3 consists of 17 residues. V trimming: 4 bases; J trimming: 0 bases; junction bases outside the gene matches: 6. Germline values: CDR1 KGHSH, CDR2 LQKENI. Complete variable domain (other parts from reference TRBV18 and TRBJ2-6): NAGVMQNPRHLVRRRGQEARLRCSPMKGHSHVYWYRQLPEEGLKFMVYLQKENIIDESGMPKERFSAEFPKEGPSILRIQQVVRGDSAAYFCASSLQGSSSGANVLTFGAGSRLTVL.